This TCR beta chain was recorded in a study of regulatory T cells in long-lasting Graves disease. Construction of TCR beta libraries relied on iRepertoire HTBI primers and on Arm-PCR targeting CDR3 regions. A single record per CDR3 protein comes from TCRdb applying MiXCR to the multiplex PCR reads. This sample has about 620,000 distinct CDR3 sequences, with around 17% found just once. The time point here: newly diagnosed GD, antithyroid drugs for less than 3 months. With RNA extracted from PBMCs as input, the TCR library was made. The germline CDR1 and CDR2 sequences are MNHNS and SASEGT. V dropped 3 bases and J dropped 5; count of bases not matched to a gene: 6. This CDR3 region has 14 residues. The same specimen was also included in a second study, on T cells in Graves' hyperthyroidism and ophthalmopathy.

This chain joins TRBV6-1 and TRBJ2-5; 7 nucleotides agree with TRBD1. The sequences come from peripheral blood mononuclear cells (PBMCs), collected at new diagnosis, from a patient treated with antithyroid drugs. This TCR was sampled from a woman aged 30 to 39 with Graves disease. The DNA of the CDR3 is TGTGCCAGCAGTGATAGGGGGCCTGGGGAGACCCAGTACTTC. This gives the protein CASSDRGPGETQYF.